This T cell receptor (beta chain) derives from a study of tissue T cells after allogeneic stem cell transplantation. Study-wide context: Of the grafts for graft-versus-host disease patients, four were unmodified and three CD34-selected.

This research-autopsy study prospectively enrolled adult allogeneic hematopoietic cell transplant recipients with steroid-refractory graft-versus-host disease. All graft-versus-host disease patients had gastrointestinal involvement and received several lines of directed therapy. Measured with immunoSEQ multiplex PCR; TCRdb has only the in-frame clones, and not every one. The table has about 2,000 clones, about 67% seen once. Germline V CDR1 and CDR2: SGHDN, FVKESK. The V end lost 2 bases, the J end lost 4 bases, and 9 bases lay between the germline ends. The CDR3 is 13 residues long. This specimen consisted of ileal tissue, obtained at autopsy. This receptor was obtained from an older male patient with steroid-refractory graft-versus-host disease after an allogeneic stem cell transplant. Some of these T cells may belong to the graft donor. This chain connects TRBV14 to TRBJ2-7; D is undetermined. CDR3 sequence (DNA): TGTGCCAGCAGCCAATCAACCCCTTACGAGCAGTACTTC. Amino acid sequence: CASSQSTPYEQYF.